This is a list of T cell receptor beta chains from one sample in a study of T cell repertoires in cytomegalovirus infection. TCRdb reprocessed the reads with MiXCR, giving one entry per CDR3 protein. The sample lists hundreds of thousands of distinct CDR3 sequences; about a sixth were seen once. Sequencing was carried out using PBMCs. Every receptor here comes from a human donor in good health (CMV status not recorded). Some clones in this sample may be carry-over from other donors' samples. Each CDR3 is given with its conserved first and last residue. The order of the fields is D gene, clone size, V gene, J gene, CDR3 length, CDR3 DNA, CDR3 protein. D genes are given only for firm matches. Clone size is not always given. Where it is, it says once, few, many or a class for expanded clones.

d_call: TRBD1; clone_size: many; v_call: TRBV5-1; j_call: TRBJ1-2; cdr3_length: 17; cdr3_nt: TGCGCCAGCAGCTCGACAGGGGGCGCCGGGTCCGACTATGGCTACACCTTC; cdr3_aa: CASSSTGGAGSDYGYTF
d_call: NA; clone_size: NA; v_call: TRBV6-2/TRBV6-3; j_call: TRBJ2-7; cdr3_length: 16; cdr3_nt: TGTGCCAGCAGTTACCACGGGACTCCGAGCTCCTACGAGCAGTACTTC; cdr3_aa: CASSYHGTPSSYEQYF
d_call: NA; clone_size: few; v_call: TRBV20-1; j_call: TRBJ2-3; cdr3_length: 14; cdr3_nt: TGCAGTGCCCCAAGGGGGCCGGGGGCGGATACGCAGTATTTT; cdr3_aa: CSAPRGPGADTQYF
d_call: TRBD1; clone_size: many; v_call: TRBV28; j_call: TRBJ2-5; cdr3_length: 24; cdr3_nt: TGTGCCAGCAGCAGATCGTCGGTCTTCAGGCCCACCCGCGACCGGGACAGGGGCTACGAGACCCAGTACTTC; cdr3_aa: CASSRSSVFRPTRDRDRGYETQYF
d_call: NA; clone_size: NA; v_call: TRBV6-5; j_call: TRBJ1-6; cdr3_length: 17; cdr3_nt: TGTGCCAGCAGTTACGGCAAGGGAATCGCCTATAATTCACCCCTCCACTTT; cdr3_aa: CASSYGKGIAYNSPLHF
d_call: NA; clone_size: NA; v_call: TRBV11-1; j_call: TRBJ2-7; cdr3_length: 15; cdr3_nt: TGTGCCAGCAGCCGGTCCCCAGAATCCTCCTACGAGCAGTACTTC; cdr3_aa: CASSRSPESSYEQYF
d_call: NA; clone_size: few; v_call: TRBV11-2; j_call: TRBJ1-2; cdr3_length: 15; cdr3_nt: TGTGCCAGCAGCCACTGGACAGCTAACAACTATGGCTACACCTTC; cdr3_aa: CASSHWTANNYGYTF
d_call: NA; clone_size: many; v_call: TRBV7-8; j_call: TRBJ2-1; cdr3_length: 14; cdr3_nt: TGTGCCAGCAGCTTAAATATCGGGCAGAATGAGCAGTTCTTC; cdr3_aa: CASSLNIGQNEQFF
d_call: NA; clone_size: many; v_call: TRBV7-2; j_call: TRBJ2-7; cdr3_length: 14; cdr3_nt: TGTGCCAGCAGCTCTTATATATTAGCCAACGAGCAGTACTTC; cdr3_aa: CASSSYILANEQYF
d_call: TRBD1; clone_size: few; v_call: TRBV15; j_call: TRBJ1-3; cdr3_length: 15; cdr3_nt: TGTGCCACCAGCAGAGAAGACAGGGCTGGAAACACCATATATTTT; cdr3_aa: CATSREDRAGNTIYF
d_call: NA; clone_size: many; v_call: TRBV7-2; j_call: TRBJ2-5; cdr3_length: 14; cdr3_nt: TGTGCCAGCAGCTTATCCGGTAGCCGAGAGACCCAGTACTTC; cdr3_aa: CASSLSGSRETQYF
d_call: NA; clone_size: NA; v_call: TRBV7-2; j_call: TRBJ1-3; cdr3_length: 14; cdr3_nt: TGTGCCAGCAGCACCGCAGGGACTGGAAACACCATATATTTT; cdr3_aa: CASSTAGTGNTIYF
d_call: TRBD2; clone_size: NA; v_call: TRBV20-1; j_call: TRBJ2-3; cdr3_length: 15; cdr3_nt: TGCAGTGCTAGAGCGGGGGGGGTAGGCACAGATACGCAGTATTTT; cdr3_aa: CSARAGGVGTDTQYF
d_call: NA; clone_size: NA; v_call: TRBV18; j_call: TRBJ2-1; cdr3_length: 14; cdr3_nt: TGTGCCAGCTCACCACCTTTGGGGGCCCATGAGCAGTTCTTC; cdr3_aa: CASSPPLGAHEQFF
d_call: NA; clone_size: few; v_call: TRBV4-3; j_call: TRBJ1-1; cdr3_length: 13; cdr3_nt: TGCGCCAGCAGCCAAGACTGGGGGGCTGAAGCTTTCTTT; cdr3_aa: CASSQDWGAEAFF
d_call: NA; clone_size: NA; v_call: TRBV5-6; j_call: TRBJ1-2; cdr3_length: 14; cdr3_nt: TGTGCCAGCAGCTTCGTTGACACCGGCTATGGCTACACCTTC; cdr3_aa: CASSFVDTGYGYTF
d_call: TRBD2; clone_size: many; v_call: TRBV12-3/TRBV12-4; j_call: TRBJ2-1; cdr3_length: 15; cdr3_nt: TGTGCCAGCAGAAGTCGGGGGGGCCGTAACAATGAGCAGTTCTTC; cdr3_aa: CASRSRGGRNNEQFF
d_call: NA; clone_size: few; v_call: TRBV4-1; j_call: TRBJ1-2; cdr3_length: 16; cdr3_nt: TGCGCCAGCAGCCCCACCGGGACACTGGACAACTATGGCTACACCTTC; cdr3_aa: CASSPTGTLDNYGYTF
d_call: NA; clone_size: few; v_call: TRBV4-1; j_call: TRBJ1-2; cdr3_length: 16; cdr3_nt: TGCGCCAGCAGCCAGAACCTCCTTAAGCGGAACTATGGCTACACCTTC; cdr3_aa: CASSQNLLKRNYGYTF
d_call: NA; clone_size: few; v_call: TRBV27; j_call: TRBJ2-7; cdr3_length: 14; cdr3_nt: TGTGCCAGCGCCCCCCTGGGGGGACCCTACGAGCAGTACTTC; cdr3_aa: CASAPLGGPYEQYF
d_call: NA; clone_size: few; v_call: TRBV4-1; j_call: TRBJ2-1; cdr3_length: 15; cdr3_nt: TGCGCCAGCAGCCATTCACAGGGACCACTAAATGAGCAGTTCTTC; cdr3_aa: CASSHSQGPLNEQFF
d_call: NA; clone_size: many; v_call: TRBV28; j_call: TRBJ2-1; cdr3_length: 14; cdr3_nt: TGTGCCAGCAGTTTAGGGGGTGGTCTCAATGAGCAGTTCTTC; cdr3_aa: CASSLGGGLNEQFF
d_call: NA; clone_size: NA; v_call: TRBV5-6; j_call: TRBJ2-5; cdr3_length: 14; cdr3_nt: TGTGCCAGCAGCGGGTGGAGGTACCAAGAGACCCAGTACTTC; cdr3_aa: CASSGWRYQETQYF
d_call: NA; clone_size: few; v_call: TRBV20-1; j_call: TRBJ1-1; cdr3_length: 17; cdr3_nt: TGCAGTGCTAGAGATAAGAGCCAGGGGATTATGAACACTGAAGCTTTCTTT; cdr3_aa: CSARDKSQGIMNTEAFF
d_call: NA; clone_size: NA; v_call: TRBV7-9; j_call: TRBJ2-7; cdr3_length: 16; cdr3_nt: TGTGCCAGCAGCCCCCCCCTGAGGACGGCGCCCAGCGAGCAGTACTTC; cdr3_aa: CASSPPLRTAPSEQYF
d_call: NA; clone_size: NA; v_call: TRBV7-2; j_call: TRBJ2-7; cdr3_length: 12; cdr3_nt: TGTGCCAGCAGCTTCATAATGTACGAGCAGTACTTC; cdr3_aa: CASSFIMYEQYF
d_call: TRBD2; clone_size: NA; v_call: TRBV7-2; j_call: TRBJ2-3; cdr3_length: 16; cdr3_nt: TGTGCCAGCAGCTTAGCGCCTAGCGGGGGGGCAGATACGCAGTATTTT; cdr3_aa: CASSLAPSGGADTQYF
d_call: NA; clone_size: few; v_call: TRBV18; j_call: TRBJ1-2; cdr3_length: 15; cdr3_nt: TGTGCCAGCTCACCCACCTCTTCGGGAAGAGATGGCTACACCTTC; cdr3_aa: CASSPTSSGRDGYTF
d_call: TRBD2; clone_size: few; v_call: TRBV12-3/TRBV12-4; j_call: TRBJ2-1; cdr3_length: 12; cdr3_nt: TGTGCCAGCAGTTTCCAGCGGGGGAGCCAGTTCTTC; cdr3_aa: CASSFQRGSQFF
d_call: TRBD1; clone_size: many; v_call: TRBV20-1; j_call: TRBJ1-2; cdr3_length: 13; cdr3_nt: TGCAGTGCTGGCTCGACAGGGGGGAACGGCTACACCTTC; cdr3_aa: CSAGSTGGNGYTF
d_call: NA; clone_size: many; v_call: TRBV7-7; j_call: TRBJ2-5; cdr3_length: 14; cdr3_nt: TGTGCTAGCAGCTCGGGGGGCCTACAAGAGACCCAGTACTTC; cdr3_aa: CASSSGGLQETQYF
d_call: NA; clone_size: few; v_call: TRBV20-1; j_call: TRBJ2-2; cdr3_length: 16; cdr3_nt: TGCAGTGCTAGAAGCCACCACGGGGGGAACACCGGGGAGCTGTTTTTT; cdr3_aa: CSARSHHGGNTGELFF
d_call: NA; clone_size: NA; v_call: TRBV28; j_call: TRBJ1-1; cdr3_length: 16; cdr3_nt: TGTGCCAGCAGTCAAGACAGAGAGCCGATGAACACTGAAGCTTTCTTT; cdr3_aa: CASSQDREPMNTEAFF
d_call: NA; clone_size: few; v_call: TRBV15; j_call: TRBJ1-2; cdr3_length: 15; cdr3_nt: TGTGCCACCAGCGCTTACAGTGAAGCTAACTATGGCTACACCTTC; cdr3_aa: CATSAYSEANYGYTF
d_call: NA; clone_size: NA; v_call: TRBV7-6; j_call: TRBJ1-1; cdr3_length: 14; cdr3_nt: TGTGCCAGCAGCTACGACTCTTCGAACACTGAAGCTTTCTTT; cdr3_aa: CASSYDSSNTEAFF
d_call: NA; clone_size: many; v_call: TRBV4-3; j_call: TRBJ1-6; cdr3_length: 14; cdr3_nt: TGCGCCAGCAGCCATAACGGCGAAGATTCACCCCTCCACTTT; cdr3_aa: CASSHNGEDSPLHF
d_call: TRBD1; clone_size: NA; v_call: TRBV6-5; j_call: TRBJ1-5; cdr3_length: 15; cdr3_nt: TGTGCCAGCGGTTGGCGACAGGGGAGCAATCAGCCCCAGCATTTT; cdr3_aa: CASGWRQGSNQPQHF
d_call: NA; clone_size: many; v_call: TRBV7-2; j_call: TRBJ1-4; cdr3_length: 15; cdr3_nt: TGTGCCAGCAGCTTAACTCAGGGGTCGCGGGAAAAACTGTTTTTT; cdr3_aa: CASSLTQGSREKLFF
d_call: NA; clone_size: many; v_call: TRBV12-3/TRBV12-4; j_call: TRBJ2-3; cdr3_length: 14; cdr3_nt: TGTGCCAGCAGTGCGGGACATATCACAGATACGCAGTATTTT; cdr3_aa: CASSAGHITDTQYF
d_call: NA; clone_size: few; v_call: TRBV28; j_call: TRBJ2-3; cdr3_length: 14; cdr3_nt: TGTGCCAGCACCCAGGGGCGGGGAGGGGATACGCAGTATTTT; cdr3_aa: CASTQGRGGDTQYF
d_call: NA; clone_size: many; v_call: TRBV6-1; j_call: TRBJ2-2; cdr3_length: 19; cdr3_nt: TGTGCCAGCAGTGAGGGTTGGGGTGGACGGGGGCGCGGAACCGGGGAGCTGTTTTTT; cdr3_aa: CASSEGWGGRGRGTGELFF
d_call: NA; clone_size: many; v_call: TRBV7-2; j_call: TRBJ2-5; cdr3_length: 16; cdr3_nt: TGTGCCAGCAGCTTATTTTTGATAGGGGGGTCAGAGACCCAGTACTTC; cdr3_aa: CASSLFLIGGSETQYF